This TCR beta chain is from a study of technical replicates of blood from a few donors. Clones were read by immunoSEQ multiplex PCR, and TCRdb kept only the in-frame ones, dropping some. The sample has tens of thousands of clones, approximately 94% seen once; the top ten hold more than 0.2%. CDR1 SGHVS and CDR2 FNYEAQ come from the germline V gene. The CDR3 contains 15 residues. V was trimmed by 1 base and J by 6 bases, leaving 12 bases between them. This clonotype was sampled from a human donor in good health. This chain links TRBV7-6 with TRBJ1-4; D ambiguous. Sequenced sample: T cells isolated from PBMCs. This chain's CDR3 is CASSLVPRLDEKLFF. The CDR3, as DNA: TGTGCCAGCAGCTTAGTTCCCCGGTTGGATGAAAAACTGTTTTTT.